The next 4 T cell receptor beta chains were all read from a single sample in a study of early T cells in non-severe SARS-CoV-2 infection. TCRdb reprocessed the 5' RACE reads via MiXCR and lists one record per CDR3 protein. The sample lists 45,000 to 50,000 distinct CDR3 sequences, around 6% occurring once. Sequences were obtained from whole blood. These receptors were taken from an adult who was a healthcare worker with PCR-confirmed SARS-CoV-2 infection or an uninfected control (not recorded which).

In this sample, this clonotype turned up a few times. This chain uses TRBV7-2 with TRBJ1-1, with D unresolved. Trimming stripped 0 bases from V and 7 bases from J, with 9 bases between. CDR1 and CDR2 from the germline V gene are SGHTA and FQGNSA. This CDR3 contains 13 residues. The chain's CDR3 is CASSLALRYEAFF. In DNA, the CDR3 is TGTGCCAGCAGCTTAGCTCTCAGATATGAAGCTTTCTTT.

This clonotype appeared many times. The rearrangement joins TRBV5-1 to TRBJ1-1; D is ambiguous. V lost 4 bases and J 5 bases, leaving 18 bases between the germline ends. The germline V gene encodes CDR1 SGHRS and CDR2 YFSETQ. This CDR3 has 15 amino acids. In DNA, the CDR3 is TGCGCCAGCAGCCTTCGGACCGGTGGGAAAACTGAAGCTTTCTTT. It translates to CASSLRTGGKTEAFF.

This clonotype was picked up many times. The rearrangement uses TRBV18 and TRBJ1-5, with 7 positions matching TRBD1. Germline trimming cut 2 bases from V and 9 bases from J; bases unmatched to any gene: 7. Per the germline V gene, CDR1 is KGHSH and CDR2 is LQKENI. The length of the CDR3 is 14 residues. The CDR3 region is CASSPDRERGPQHF. The DNA for the CDR3 is TGTGCCAGCTCACCAGACAGGGAACGTGGGCCCCAGCATTTT.

This sequence joins TRBV7-2 and TRBJ2-3; D perhaps matches TRBD1 (6 bases). This CDR3 comprises 17 residues. Per the germline V gene, CDR1 is SGHTA and CDR2 is FQGNSA. The germline V and J ends were trimmed by 5 bases and 4 bases, with 22 bases remaining between them. The CDR3 coding sequence is TGTGCCAGCAGCCGATTTCAGGGGACAAAAAACCCAGATACGCAGTATTTT. Residues: CASSRFQGTKNPDTQYF.